This entry concerns a single T cell receptor beta chain. The target antigen is unknown. The data originate from a study of CD8 T cells in Susac syndrome. Whole-study context: Intravenous immunoglobulin alone or corticosteroids were being given to patients with Susac syndrome at blood draw, unless they were therapy-naive. Study-level findings and limits: The study conceded that relatively few individuals underwent its TCR sequencing and HLA analysis.

As judged by recently defined diagnostic criteria, patients with Susac syndrome had definite or probable disease. Random hexamers primed reverse transcription of about 0.5 to 1 ug RNA. TCRdb reanalysed the immunoSEQ multiplex PCR reads using MiXCR and keeps one entry per CDR3 protein. The sample carries about 140,000 distinct CDR3 sequences, roughly 94% recorded once. The sample consisted of CD4+ T cells from PBMCs. The sequence derives from a human donor with Susac syndrome.

The CDR3 is CASSLSTTPLYGYTF. CDR3 DNA sequence: TGTGCCAGCAGTTTATCCACAACTCCCCTCTATGGCTACACCTTC. The chain couples TRBV27 to TRBJ1-2; D is undetermined. Trimming removed 0 bases at V and 4 bases at J, with 12 bases between. Germline values: CDR1 MNHEY, CDR2 SMNVEV (reference sequence). CDR3 length equals 15 residues.